These T cell receptor beta chains were read from a single sample in a study of blood T cell repertoires in COVID-19. Profiled with immunoSEQ multiplex PCR; TCRdb holds only in-frame clones, not every one. The sample consists of fewer than 500,000 clones, about 90% of them appearing once. The sequenced sample was peripheral blood. These receptors were taken from a young man with COVID-19, enrolled during active disease. Each CDR3 is given with its conserved first and last residue.

cdr3_length j_call v_call cdr3_aa
15 TRBJ2-5 TRBV25-1 CASTPITGGRETQYF
16 TRBJ1-4 TRBV4-2 CASSRQGQGVNEKLFF
14 TRBJ1-1 TRBV11-2 CASSLREVNTEAFF
14 TRBJ2-7 TRBV2 CASISGTGGFEQYF
15 TRBJ2-3 TRBV11-2 CASSLGGRGTDTQYF
13 TRBJ2-7 TRBV5-5 CASRFLGGGEQYF
17 TRBJ2-2 TRBV6-6 CASSLGTSRGATGELFF
14 TRBJ2-3 TRBV10-3 CAACSGTTTDTQYF
13 TRBJ2-7 TRBV10-2 CASSRDSSYEQYF
14 TRBJ2-5 TRBV3-1/TRBV3-2 CASVPGLEGETQYF
11 TRBJ2-7 TRBV6-5 CASTPAYEQYF
15 TRBJ2-7 TRBV3-1/TRBV3-2 CASSPQDRGVGEQYF
15 TRBJ2-6 TRBV24-1 CATAGGYSGANVLTF
17 TRBJ2-2 TRBV4-2 CASSQDTSGGYTGELFF
15 TRBJ2-3 TRBV13 CASSSKRGRTDTQYF
17 TRBJ2-3 TRBV7-6 CASSLDPQQASTDTQYF
16 TRBJ2-2 TRBV18 CASSGTSGTNTGELFF
16 TRBJ2-1 TRBV6-2/TRBV6-3 CASSYPKGATYNEQFF
15 TRBJ2-2 TRBV7-9 CASSSGTSDTGELFF